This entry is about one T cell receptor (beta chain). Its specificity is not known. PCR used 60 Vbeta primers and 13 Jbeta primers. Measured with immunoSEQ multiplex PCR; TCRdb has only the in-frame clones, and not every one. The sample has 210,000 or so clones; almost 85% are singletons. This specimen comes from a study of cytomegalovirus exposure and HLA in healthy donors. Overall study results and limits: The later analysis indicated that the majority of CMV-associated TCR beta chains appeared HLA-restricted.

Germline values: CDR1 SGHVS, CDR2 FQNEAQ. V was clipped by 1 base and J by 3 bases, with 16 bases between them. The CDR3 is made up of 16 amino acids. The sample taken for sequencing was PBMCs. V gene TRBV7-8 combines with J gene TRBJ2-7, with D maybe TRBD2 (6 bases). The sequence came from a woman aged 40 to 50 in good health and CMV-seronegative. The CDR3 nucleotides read TGTGCCAGCAGCTTAGAGACCGGGGGAGGAAACTACGAGCAGTACTTC. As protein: CASSLETGGGNYEQYF.